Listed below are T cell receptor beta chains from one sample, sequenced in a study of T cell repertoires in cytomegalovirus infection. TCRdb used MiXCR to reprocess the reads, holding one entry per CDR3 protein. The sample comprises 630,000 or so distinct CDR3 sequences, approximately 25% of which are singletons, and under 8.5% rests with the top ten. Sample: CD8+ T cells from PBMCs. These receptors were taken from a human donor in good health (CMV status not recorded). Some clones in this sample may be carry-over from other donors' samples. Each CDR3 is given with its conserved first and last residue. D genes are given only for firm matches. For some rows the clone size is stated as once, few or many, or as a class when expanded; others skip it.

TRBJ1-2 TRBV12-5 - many TGTGCTAGTGGTCTGGGGGGGGGCGACTATGGCTACACCTTC CASGLGGGDYGYTF
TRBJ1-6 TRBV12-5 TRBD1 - TGTGCTAGTGCTTTGGGACAGGCATATTCACCCCTCCACTTT CASALGQAYSPLHF
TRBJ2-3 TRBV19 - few TGTGCCAGTAAGGCGGGGTTTTATAGGACAGATACGCAGTATTTT CASKAGFYRTDTQYF
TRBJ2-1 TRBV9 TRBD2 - TGTGCCAGCAGCGTAGTGGCTAGCGGGGGTGATGAGCAGTTCTTC CASSVVASGGDEQFF
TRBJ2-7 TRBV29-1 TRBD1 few TGCAGCGTTGAAGATCGGGGGACAGGGAACTACGAGCAGTACTTC CSVEDRGTGNYEQYF
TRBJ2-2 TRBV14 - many TGTGCCAGCAGCCAAGAACGGCATGACACTCAGGGCAGGAACACCGGGGAGCTGTTTTTT CASSQERHDTQGRNTGELFF
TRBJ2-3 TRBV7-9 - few TGTGCCAGCAGCTTCCCCCCGTCGGCGGGGTTGTTCACAGATACGCAGTATTTT CASSFPPSAGLFTDTQYF
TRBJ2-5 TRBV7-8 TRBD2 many TGTGCCAGCAGCTCCAGCGGGGGGGCCTGGGAGACCCAGTACTTC CASSSSGGAWETQYF
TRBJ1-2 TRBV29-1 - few TGCAGCGTTGAGCAGACGGTCAACTATGGCTACACCTTC CSVEQTVNYGYTF
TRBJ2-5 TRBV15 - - TGTGCCACCAGCAGAAATTCGGGACGGACCCAAGAGACCCAGTACTTC CATSRNSGRTQETQYF
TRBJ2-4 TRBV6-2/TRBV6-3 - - TGTGCCAGCAGTTACAACAGGGTAAACATTCAGTACTTC CASSYNRVNIQYF
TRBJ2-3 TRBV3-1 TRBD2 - TGTGCCAGCAGCACTTCTGGACTAGCGGGGGGGGCAGATACGCAGTATTTT CASSTSGLAGGADTQYF
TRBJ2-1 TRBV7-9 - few TGTGCCAGCAGTTCCCGGACTGGGGCGATTGAGCAGTTCTTC CASSSRTGAIEQFF
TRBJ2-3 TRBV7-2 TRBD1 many TGTGCCAGCAGCCCTGGGGGACAGTCAGATACGCAGTATTTT CASSPGGQSDTQYF
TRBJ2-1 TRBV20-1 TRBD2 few TGCAGTGCTAGAGTTCTAGCGGGGGGGCGTGGAGGTTACAATGAGCAGTTCTTC CSARVLAGGRGGYNEQFF
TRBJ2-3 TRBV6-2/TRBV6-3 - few TGTGCCAGCACCCCCGTTGGGGTACCCACAGATACGCAGTATTTT CASTPVGVPTDTQYF
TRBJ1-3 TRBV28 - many TGTGCCAGCAGTTTAGGGGTGGCCTACTCTGGAAACACCATATATTTT CASSLGVAYSGNTIYF
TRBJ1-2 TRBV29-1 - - TGCAGCGTTGTTCCCAGGGCTGTGTCCCCATATGGCTATACCTTC CSVVPRAVSPYGYTF
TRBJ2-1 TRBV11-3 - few TGTGCCAGCAGCTTTAATGGCCTAGGGGGGGGCAATGAGCAGTTCTTC CASSFNGLGGGNEQFF
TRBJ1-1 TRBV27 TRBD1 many TGTGCCAGCAGTTTGTCAGCAGGGGGTCTTGAAGCTTTCTTT CASSLSAGGLEAFF
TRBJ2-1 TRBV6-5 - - TGTGCCAGCAATATGGTCCCGAGCTCCTACAATGAGCAGTTCTTC CASNMVPSSYNEQFF
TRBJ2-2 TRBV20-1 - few TGCAGTGCTAGGGACTTGAACACCAGGGAGCTGTTTTTT CSARDLNTRELFF
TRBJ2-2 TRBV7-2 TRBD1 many TGTGCCAGCAGCTTAGCAGGGGGCCGGTACCCCGGGGAGCTGTTTTTT CASSLAGGRYPGELFF
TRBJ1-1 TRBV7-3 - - TGTGCCAGCAGCCCCGGTCGCAGGGGTTTCACTGAAGCTTTCTTT CASSPGRRGFTEAFF
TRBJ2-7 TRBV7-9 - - TGTGCCAGCAGCTCTTTAAGTAGAGGGTCCGTGCCAGAGGGACTCTACGAGCAGTACTTC CASSSLSRGSVPEGLYEQYF
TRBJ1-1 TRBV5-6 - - TGTGCCAGCAGCGGTGAAGGCGGGACTGAAGCTTTCTTT CASSGEGGTEAFF
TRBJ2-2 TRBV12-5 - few TGTGCTAGTGGTTTGCCCCAAATCGGGGAGCTGTTTTTT CASGLPQIGELFF
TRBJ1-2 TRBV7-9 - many TGTGCCAGCAGGGCAGTCCGATATGGCTACACCTTC CASRAVRYGYTF
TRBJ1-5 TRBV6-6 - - TGTGCCACCGCGGCCTCTGGGGTTAGCAATCAGCCCCAGCATTTT CATAASGVSNQPQHF
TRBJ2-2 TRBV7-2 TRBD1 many TGTGCCAGCAGCTTGACAGGGGGCGCAACCGGGGAGCTGTTTTTT CASSLTGGATGELFF
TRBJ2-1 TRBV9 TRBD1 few TGTGCCAGCAGCCCCAGGCAAGGGGGCAAGGAGCAGTTCTTC CASSPRQGGKEQFF
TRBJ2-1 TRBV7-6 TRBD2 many TGTGCCAGCAGCCCGGGGCAGCGGGGAATCTACAATGAGCAGTTCTTC CASSPGQRGIYNEQFF
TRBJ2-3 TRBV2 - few TGTGCCAGCAGTTCCGGACTAAGAAAAACAGATACGCAGTATTTT CASSSGLRKTDTQYF
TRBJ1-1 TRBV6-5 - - TGTGTCAGCGGCGAGAACACTGAAGCTTTCTTT CVSGENTEAFF
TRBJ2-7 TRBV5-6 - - TGTGCCAGCAGCTTGGGGTTAGGGGGGGAGGACGAGCAGTACTTC CASSLGLGGEDEQYF
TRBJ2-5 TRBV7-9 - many TGTGCCAGCAGCTTAACTGCCAGGGGAGAGACCCAGTACTTC CASSLTARGETQYF
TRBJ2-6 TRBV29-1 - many TGCAGCGTTGTCTCACTGGACTCTGGGGCCAACGTCCTGACTTTC CSVVSLDSGANVLTF
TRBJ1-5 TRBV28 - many TGTGCCAGCAGTTTAGGGGGGACGGGGCAGCCCCAGCATTTT CASSLGGTGQPQHF
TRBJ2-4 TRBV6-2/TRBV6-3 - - TGTGCCAGCAGTCCCACGTATGGAGCCTGGCGAAACATTCAGTACTTC CASSPTYGAWRNIQYF
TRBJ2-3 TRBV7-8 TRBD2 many TGTGCCAGCAGCTACTACGGGGGGGCCTGGACAGATACGCAGTATTTT CASSYYGGAWTDTQYF
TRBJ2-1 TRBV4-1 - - TGCGCCAGCAGCCCCTGGGGCGGGACAGCCTCCTACAATGAGCAGTTCTTC CASSPWGGTASYNEQFF
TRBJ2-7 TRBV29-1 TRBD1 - TGCAGCGTACCCGGGACAGGGGGCTACGAGCAGTACTTC CSVPGTGGYEQYF
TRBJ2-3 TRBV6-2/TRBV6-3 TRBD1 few TGTGCCAGCAGTTACTCGGACAGGACGGCGCTGGATACGCAGTATTTT CASSYSDRTALDTQYF
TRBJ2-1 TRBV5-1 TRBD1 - TGCGCCAGCAGAAACTCTTACGGGACAGGATACAATGAGCAGTTCTTC CASRNSYGTGYNEQFF
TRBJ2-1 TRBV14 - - TGTGCCAGCAGCCAAGGGGCCCCCAATGAGCAGTTCTTC CASSQGAPNEQFF
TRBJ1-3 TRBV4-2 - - TGTGCCAGCAGCCAAGAAAGTAATCCTGGAAACACCATATATTTT CASSQESNPGNTIYF
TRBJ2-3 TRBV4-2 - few TGTGCCAGCAGCCAAGAGTTCCGGGGGGCCCTCACAGATACGCAGTATTTT CASSQEFRGALTDTQYF
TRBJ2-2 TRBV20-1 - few TGCAGTGCTAGTTGGTCAGGCCCGAACACCGGGGAGCTGTTTTTT CSASWSGPNTGELFF
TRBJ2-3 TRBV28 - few TGTGCCAGCAGTTTATCGGGGCTAGATACGCAGTATTTT CASSLSGLDTQYF
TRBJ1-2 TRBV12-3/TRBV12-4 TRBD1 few TGTGCCAGCAGTCATCTAACAGGGGACTATGGCTACACCTTC CASSHLTGDYGYTF
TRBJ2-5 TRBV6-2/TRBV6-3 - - TGTGTCAGCAAGTCGAAGCGGCAGGGCCGATTGGAGACCCAGTACTTC CVSKSKRQGRLETQYF
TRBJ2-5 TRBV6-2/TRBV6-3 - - TGTGCCAGCACCATTAGGACGGACCAAGAGACCCAGTACTTC CASTIRTDQETQYF
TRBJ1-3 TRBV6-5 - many TGTGCCAGCAGCAGGGGCACTGGAAACACCATATATTTT CASSRGTGNTIYF
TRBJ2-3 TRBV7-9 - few TGTGCCAGCAGCTTATTTATGGACTACGGCGGCGGCACAGATACGCAGTATTTT CASSLFMDYGGGTDTQYF